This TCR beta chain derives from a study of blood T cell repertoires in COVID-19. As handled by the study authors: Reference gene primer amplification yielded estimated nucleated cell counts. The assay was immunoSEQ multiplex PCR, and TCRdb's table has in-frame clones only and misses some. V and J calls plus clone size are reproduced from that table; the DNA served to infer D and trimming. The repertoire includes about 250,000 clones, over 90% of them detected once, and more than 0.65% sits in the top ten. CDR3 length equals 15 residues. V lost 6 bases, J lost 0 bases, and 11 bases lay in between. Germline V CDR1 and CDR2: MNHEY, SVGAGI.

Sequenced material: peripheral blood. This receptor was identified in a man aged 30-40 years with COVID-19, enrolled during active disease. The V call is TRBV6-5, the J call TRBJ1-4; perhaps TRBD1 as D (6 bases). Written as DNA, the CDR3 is TGTGCCAGCAGGCCTCAGGGGTCAACTAATGAAAAACTGTTTTTT. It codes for CASRPQGSTNEKLFF.